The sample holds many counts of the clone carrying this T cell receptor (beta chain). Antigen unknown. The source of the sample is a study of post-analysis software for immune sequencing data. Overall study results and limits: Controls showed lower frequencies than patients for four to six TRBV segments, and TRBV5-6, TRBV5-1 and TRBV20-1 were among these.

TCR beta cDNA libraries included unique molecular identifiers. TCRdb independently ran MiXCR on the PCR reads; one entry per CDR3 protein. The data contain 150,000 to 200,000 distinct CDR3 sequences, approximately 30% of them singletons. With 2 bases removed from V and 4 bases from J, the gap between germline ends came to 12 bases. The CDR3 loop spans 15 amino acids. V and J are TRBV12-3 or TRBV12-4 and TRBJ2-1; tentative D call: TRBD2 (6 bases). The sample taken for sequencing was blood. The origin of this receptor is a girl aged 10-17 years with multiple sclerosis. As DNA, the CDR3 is TGTGCCAGCAGTTTAACAGTAGCGGCATACAATGAGCAGTTCTTC. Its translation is CASSLTVAAYNEQFF.